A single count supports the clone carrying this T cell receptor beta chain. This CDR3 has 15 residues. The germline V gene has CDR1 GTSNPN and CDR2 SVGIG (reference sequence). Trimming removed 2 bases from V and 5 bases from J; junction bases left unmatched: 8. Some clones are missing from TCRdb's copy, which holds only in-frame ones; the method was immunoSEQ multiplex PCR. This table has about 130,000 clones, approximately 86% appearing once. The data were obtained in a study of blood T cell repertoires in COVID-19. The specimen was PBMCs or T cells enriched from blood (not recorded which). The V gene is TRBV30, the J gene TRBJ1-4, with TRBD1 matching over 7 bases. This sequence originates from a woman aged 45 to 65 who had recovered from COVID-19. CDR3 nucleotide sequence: TGTGCCTGGAGTTTCTACAGGGGTCCGAATGAAAAACTGTTTTTT. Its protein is CAWSFYRGPNEKLFF.